In this sample, the clone carrying this TCR beta chain turned up many times. The antigen is unknown. Attachment of unique molecular identifiers to individual cDNA molecules was performed. TCRdb re-called the 5' RACE reads through MiXCR, storing one row per CDR3 protein. The table includes some 80,000 distinct CDR3 sequences, over 9.5% detected once. This sample was taken from a study of early T cells in non-severe SARS-CoV-2 infection. Turning to the study itself: Whole-blood bulk RNA, unsorted, was sequenced, and chains were unpaired.

The CDR3 is 11 residues long. Germline V lookup: CDR1 GTSNPN, CDR2 SVGIG (reference sequence). V lost 1 base and J 6 bases, leaving 6 bases between the germline ends. Findings and caveats of the study: Sequences matched to VDJdb favored anti-spike CD8 responses, while private and CD4 specificities were missed.

The sequenced sample was whole blood, obtained at baseline. The source is an adult who was a healthcare worker with PCR-confirmed SARS-CoV-2 infection or an uninfected control (not recorded which). The chain recombines TRBV30 with TRBJ1-2; no definite D call. This chain's CDR3 is CAWSGGNGYTF. CDR3 DNA sequence: TGTGCCTGGAGTGGAGGGAATGGCTACACCTTC.